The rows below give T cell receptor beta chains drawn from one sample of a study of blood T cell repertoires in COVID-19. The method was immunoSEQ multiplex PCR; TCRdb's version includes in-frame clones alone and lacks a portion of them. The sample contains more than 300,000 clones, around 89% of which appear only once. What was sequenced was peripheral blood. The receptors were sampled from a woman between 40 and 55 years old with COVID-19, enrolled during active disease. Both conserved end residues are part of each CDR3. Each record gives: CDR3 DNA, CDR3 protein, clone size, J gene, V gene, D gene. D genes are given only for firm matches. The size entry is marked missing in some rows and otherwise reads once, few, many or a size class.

cdr3_nt: TGCAGCGTTGCTGCTAGCGGGAGATTTGAGCAGTACTTC
cdr3_aa: CSVAASGRFEQYF
clone_size: NA
j_call: TRBJ2-7
v_call: TRBV29-1
d_call: TRBD2

cdr3_nt: TGTGCCAGCAGCACCGCCGGGACTAGCCGCAATGAGCAGTTCTTC
cdr3_aa: CASSTAGTSRNEQFF
clone_size: NA
j_call: TRBJ2-1
v_call: TRBV9
d_call: TRBD2

cdr3_nt: TGTGCCAGCAGTACCCCGGGAGCCTTCACCGGGGAGCTGTTTTTT
cdr3_aa: CASSTPGAFTGELFF
clone_size: NA
j_call: TRBJ2-2
v_call: TRBV25-1
d_call: NA

cdr3_nt: TGTGCCAGCAGCCCAAGTGAGGGACAGGGACAATTAGCCCAGCATTTT
cdr3_aa: CASSPSEGQGQLAQHF
clone_size: few
j_call: TRBJ1-5
v_call: TRBV28
d_call: TRBD1

cdr3_nt: TGTGCCAGCAGCTTCCCGCCGGGAGCGGAGAAAAACATTCAGTACTTC
cdr3_aa: CASSFPPGAEKNIQYF
clone_size: NA
j_call: TRBJ2-4
v_call: TRBV7-2
d_call: NA

cdr3_nt: TGTGCCAGCAGCCCCGTAGGGACTGACGGCTATGGCTACACCTTC
cdr3_aa: CASSPVGTDGYGYTF
clone_size: NA
j_call: TRBJ1-2
v_call: TRBV7-8
d_call: NA

cdr3_nt: TGTGCCAGCGGCGAGACTTGGATTGGCCTGTATGGCTACACCTTC
cdr3_aa: CASGETWIGLYGYTF
clone_size: NA
j_call: TRBJ1-2
v_call: TRBV6-5
d_call: NA

cdr3_nt: TGTGCCAGCAGCTCGGACACACACTCCTACGAGCAGTACTTC
cdr3_aa: CASSSDTHSYEQYF
clone_size: NA
j_call: TRBJ2-7
v_call: TRBV5-4
d_call: NA

cdr3_nt: TGTGCCAGCAGTTTTACGCGGGGCTACACCTTC
cdr3_aa: CASSFTRGYTF
clone_size: NA
j_call: TRBJ1-2
v_call: TRBV28
d_call: NA

cdr3_nt: TGTGCCAGCAGCCCCCGGGTTAGCGGGAGTCTGCTTGGGAGTGAGCAGTTCTTC
cdr3_aa: CASSPRVSGSLLGSEQFF
clone_size: NA
j_call: TRBJ2-1
v_call: TRBV27
d_call: TRBD2

cdr3_nt: TGTGCCAGCAGTTTACTGACAGGGGGCGACTATGGCTACACCTTC
cdr3_aa: CASSLLTGGDYGYTF
clone_size: NA
j_call: TRBJ1-2
v_call: TRBV28
d_call: TRBD1

cdr3_nt: TGTGCCAGCAGTACCGCGGGACAGGGAGGAGATACGCAGTATTTT
cdr3_aa: CASSTAGQGGDTQYF
clone_size: NA
j_call: TRBJ2-3
v_call: TRBV27
d_call: TRBD1

cdr3_nt: TGTGCCAGCAGTTCCCCGATATCAGGAGAGACCCAGTACTTC
cdr3_aa: CASSSPISGETQYF
clone_size: NA
j_call: TRBJ2-5
v_call: TRBV28
d_call: NA

cdr3_nt: TGTGCCAGCAGCTTACTGACAGCGAACACTGAAGCTTTCTTT
cdr3_aa: CASSLLTANTEAFF
clone_size: NA
j_call: TRBJ1-1
v_call: TRBV11-2
d_call: NA

cdr3_nt: TGTGCCAGCAGTTTTTCAGGGATCCGGGCCGGGGAGCTGTTTTTT
cdr3_aa: CASSFSGIRAGELFF
clone_size: NA
j_call: TRBJ2-2
v_call: TRBV7-2
d_call: NA